This is a list of T cell receptor beta chains from one sample in a study of PD-1 blockade in classical Hodgkin lymphoma. Assay: immunoSEQ multiplex PCR; the TCRdb copy retains only in-frame clones and omits some. The top ten hold 20% to 25% of the sample, which has some 28,000 clones, around 78% seen once. This sample comprised peripheral blood mononuclear cells (PBMCs), obtained before the second cycle of nivolumab. The receptors stem from a human donor with classical Hodgkin lymphoma. Both conserved end residues are part of each CDR3. A D gene is named only where the DNA matches it firmly. Size is stated for part of the rows, as once, few or many counts, or as a class when the clone is expanded.

TRBJ1-6 TRBV5-5 TRBD1 - CASSHQRTGRNSPLHF TGTGCCAGCAGCCACCAACGGACAGGGAGGAATTCACCCCTCCACTTT
TRBJ1-4 TRBV7-8 - - CASSRAPDGEKLFF TGTGCCAGCAGCCGGGCCCCTGATGGGGAAAAACTGTTTTTT
TRBJ1-2 TRBV6-1 - - CASRRGDYGYTF TGTGCCAGCAGGCGGGGGGACTATGGCTACACCTTC
TRBJ2-1 TRBV19 - - CASSILLAPYNEQFF TGTGCCAGTAGTATTCTACTGGCCCCCTACAATGAGCAGTTCTTC
TRBJ1-2 TRBV5-4 - - CASSLDTANYGYTF TGTGCCAGCAGCCTCGACACAGCCAACTATGGCTACACCTTC
TRBJ1-2 TRBV11-1 - - CASSDPYRDGYGYTF TGTGCCAGCAGCGATCCCTACAGGGACGGCTATGGCTACACCTTC
TRBJ2-7 TRBV27 - - CASSRLTGYEQYF TGTGCCAGCAGTCGGCTGACCGGCTACGAGCAGTACTTC
TRBJ1-1 TRBV9 - - CASSVSDQGLSGAFF TGTGCCAGCAGCGTATCTGACCAAGGCCTTTCTGGAGCTTTCTTT
TRBJ1-1 TRBV10-1 - - CASSPSGGTEAFF TGCGCCAGCAGCCCATCGGGGGGCACTGAAGCTTTCTTT
TRBJ1-2 TRBV7-2 - - CASSFFDGPYGYTF TGTGCCAGCAGCTTCTTCGACGGACCCTATGGCTACACCTTC
TRBJ1-2 TRBV7-2 - - CASSLDLAGPGYTF TGTGCCAGCAGCTTAGACCTTGCGGGTCCTGGCTACACCTTC
TRBJ2-7 TRBV5-1 - - CASSWEWASDSYEQYF TGCGCCAGCAGCTGGGAGTGGGCTTCCGACTCCTACGAGCAGTACTTC
TRBJ2-3 TRBV6-5 - - CASSYPLRGTDTQYF TGTGCCAGCAGTTACCCGCTACGCGGCACAGATACGCAGTATTTT
TRBJ1-5 TRBV19 - - CACQKANSNQPQHF TGTGCTTGTCAAAAAGCTAATAGCAATCAGCCCCAGCATTTT
TRBJ2-7 TRBV19 - - CASSIDLGVTQSYEQYF TGTGCCAGTAGTATAGATCTCGGGGTGACCCAATCCTACGAGCAGTACTTC
TRBJ1-2 TRBV7-9 - - CASSLGLSGGTGYTF TGTGCCAGCAGCTTAGGGTTGAGCGGAGGCACGGGCTACACCTTC
TRBJ1-5 TRBV19 - - CASSIGIRNQPQHF TGTGCCAGTAGTATAGGTATACGGAATCAGCCCCAGCATTTT
TRBJ2-1 TRBV18 - - CASSPQTGIEQFF TGTGCCAGCTCACCCCAAACAGGGATTGAGCAGTTCTTC
TRBJ2-1 TRBV9 TRBD2 - CASSVGLAGYNEQFF TGTGCCAGCAGCGTAGGACTAGCGGGCTACAATGAGCAGTTCTTC
TRBJ2-5 TRBV4-3 TRBD1 - CASSQDPGQGMKDF TGCGCCAGCAGCCAAGATCCGGGACAGGGTATGAAGGACTTC
TRBJ1-1 TRBV7-9 - - CASSLDRGTEAFF TGTGCCAGCAGCCTGGACCGGGGCACTGAAGCTTTCTTT
TRBJ1-1 TRBV2 - - CATLALNTEAFF TGTGCCACCCTGGCCCTGAACACTGAAGCTTTCTTT
TRBJ1-4 TRBV7-2 - - CASSPRGGGEKLFF TGTGCCAGCAGCCCACGGGGGGGTGGCGAAAAACTGTTTTTT
TRBJ1-5 TRBV4-1 - - CASSHGGNQPQHF TGCGCCAGCAGCCACGGTGGAAATCAGCCCCAGCATTTT
TRBJ2-2 TRBV27 - - CASAPWAGELFF TGTGCCAGCGCACCGTGGGCCGGGGAGCTGTTTTTT
TRBJ2-5 TRBV28 TRBD1 - CASSPHGQAQETQYF TGTGCCAGCAGTCCTCACGGACAGGCCCAAGAGACCCAGTACTTC
TRBJ2-7 TRBV2 TRBD1 - CASSLKDRGRIEQYF TGTGCCAGCAGCCTCAAGGACAGGGGGCGCATCGAGCAGTACTTC
TRBJ2-3 TRBV5-1 - - CASSSTRSGFLGDTQYF TGCGCCAGCAGCTCCACTCGGTCAGGGTTTTTAGGAGATACGCAGTATTTT
TRBJ1-1 TRBV18 - - CASSPNSGLTGSEAFF TGTGCCAGCTCACCCAATAGCGGGCTTACAGGCTCTGAAGCTTTCTTT
TRBJ2-4 TRBV4-1 - - CASSLLQVAKNIQYF TGCGCCAGCAGCCTTTTACAGGTTGCCAAAAACATTCAGTACTTC
TRBJ2-1 TRBV11-2 TRBD2 once CASSLTSGSSYNEQFF TGTGCCAGCAGCCTGACTAGCGGGAGCTCCTACAATGAGCAGTTCTTC
TRBJ2-1 TRBV7-9 TRBD2 - CASSQTSGRSYNEQFF TGTGCCAGCAGCCAGACTAGCGGGAGATCCTACAATGAGCAGTTCTTC
TRBJ1-4 TRBV6-1 TRBD1 - CASRLRWDREKLFF TGTGCCAGCAGATTGAGGTGGGACAGAGAAAAACTGTTTTTT
TRBJ1-3 TRBV16 - - CASSLWPRGDSGNTIYF TGTGCCAGCAGCCTTTGGCCCAGGGGCGATAGCGGAAACACCATATATTTT
TRBJ1-2 TRBV9 - - CASSVRTTLGGGYTF TGTGCCAGCAGCGTAAGAACCACTCTTGGAGGAGGCTACACCTTC
TRBJ1-1 TRBV7-2 - - CASSKGQHTEAFF TGTGCCAGCAGCAAAGGACAGCACACTGAAGCTTTCTTT
TRBJ2-1 TRBV28 - - CASSLIGVSYNEQFF TGTGCCAGCAGTTTGATCGGGGTCTCCTACAATGAGCAGTTCTTC
TRBJ1-1 TRBV6-1 - - CASNLGSNTEAFF TGTGCCAGCAATTTGGGCTCGAACACTGAAGCTTTCTTT
TRBJ1-2 TRBV7-2 TRBD1 - CASRLGTGDGYTF TGTGCCAGCCGCCTTGGGACAGGGGATGGCTACACCTTC
TRBJ2-5 TRBV6-6 TRBD1 - CASRAPGQGAETQYF TGTGCCTCCCGGGCTCCGGGACAGGGGGCCGAGACCCAGTACTTC
TRBJ2-3 TRBV7-6 - once CASSFTVSDSGSTDTQYF TGTGCCAGCAGCTTTACTGTGTCGGACTCTGGCAGCACAGATACGCAGTATTTT
TRBJ1-5 TRBV7-2 - - CASSLVTWNQPQHF TGTGCCAGCAGCTTAGTTACGTGGAATCAGCCCCAGCATTTT
TRBJ2-6 TRBV19 - - CASNNPWRVGANVLTF TGTGCCAGTAATAACCCGTGGAGAGTTGGGGCCAACGTCCTGACTTTC
TRBJ2-4 TRBV2 TRBD1 few CASSEAPGGEYF TGTGCCAGCAGTGAAGCCCCAGGGGGCGAGTACTTC
TRBJ2-5 TRBV4-3 - - CASSQARAGGKETQYF TGCGCCAGCAGCCAAGCAAGGGCAGGGGGGAAAGAGACCCAGTACTTC